The clone carrying this TCR beta chain was counted many times. Its antigen remains unidentified. The source of the sample is a study of spatial heterogeneity in lung cancer. Overall study findings and caveats: When ubiquitous and regional expanded TCRs were counted, their numbers tracked ubiquitous and regional nonsynonymous mutations, respectively. Mutation tallies in tumors tracked expanded intratumoral alpha and beta TCR counts.

Time point here: sample taken at primary tumor resection. Unsorted samples of tumor, nontumor lung or frozen PBMC had their whole RNA sequenced. The CDR3 consists of 15 residues. CDR1 and CDR2 (germline): SGHTA, FQGTGA. V was clipped by 5 bases and J by 2 bases; unmatched bases: 7. A single record per CDR3 protein comes from TCRdb applying MiXCR to the 5' RACE reads. The table has fewer than 20,000 distinct CDR3 sequences, 6% to 7.5% seen once. This chain connects TRBV7-3 to TRBJ2-7, with TRBD2 matching over 9 bases. This clonotype was obtained from a female donor with early-stage non-small cell lung cancer. The specimen comprised lung tumor tissue, sampled at surgery. This chain's CDR3 is CASSLSGGTAYEQYF. CDR3 nucleotide sequence: TGTGCCAGCAGCCTCAGCGGGGGGACCGCCTACGAGCAGTACTTC. The full variable domain, in which reference TRBV7-3 and TRBJ2-7 provide the parts outside the CDR3, is GAGVSQTPSNKVTEKGKYVELRCDPISGHTALYWYRQSLGQGPEFLIYFQGTGAADDSGLPNDRFFAVRPEGSVSTLKIQRTERGDSAVYLCASSLSGGTAYEQYFGPGTRLTVT.